The 24 T cell receptor beta chains below come from one sample, sequenced in a study of technical replicates of blood from a handful of donors. The table came from immunoSEQ multiplex PCR; TCRdb's copy has only in-frame clones and leaves some out. This table holds about 94,000 clones, about 95% found once. The source material was T cells isolated from PBMCs. Source of these receptors: a human donor in good health.

V and J are TRBV2 and TRBJ2-1, with 7 positions matching TRBD2. CDR1 is SNHLY and CDR2 is FYNNEI in the germline V gene. V dropped 5 bases and J dropped 4; count of bases not matched to a gene: 8. This CDR3 has 15 residues. CDR3 amino acids: CASSRLASMYNEQFF. In nucleotides, the CDR3 is TGTGCCAGCAGTCGACTAGCCAGTATGTACAATGAGCAGTTCTTC.

This chain uses TRBV5-1 with TRBJ2-3, with D tentatively TRBD1 (6 bases). CDR1 and CDR2 (germline): SGHRS, YFSETQ. V was clipped by 0 bases and J by 6 bases, with 14 bases between them. The CDR3 runs 15 residues. Here the CDR3 reads CASSLGGQGIDTQYF. The CDR3 DNA sequence: TGCGCCAGCAGCTTGGGGGGGCAGGGGATTGATACGCAGTATTTT.

A single count supports this clone. CDR3 DNA: TGCGCCAGCAGTGACCAATCCTACGAGCAGTACTTC. This gives the protein CASSDQSYEQYF. The chain has TRBV10-1 and TRBJ2-7; no reliable D call. This CDR3 has 12 residues. Germline CDR1 and CDR2: WNHNN and SYGVQD (reference sequence). Trimming took off 3 bases at V and 1 base at J, with 4 bases between the two ends.

The rearrangement joins TRBV2 to TRBJ1-2; tentatively, D is TRBD1 (5 bases). Germline lookup yields CDR1 SNHLY and CDR2 FYNNEI. The CDR3 is made up of 14 amino acids. The V end was cut by 6 bases, the J end by 6 bases, with 17 bases between. The CDR3 nucleotides are TGTGCCAGCAGGGGCGGCCAGGGTGAGAATGGCTACACCTTC. Translating it yields CASRGGQGENGYTF. Filled out from reference TRBV2 and TRBJ1-2, the complete variable domain reads EPEVTQTPSHQVTQMGQEVILRCVPISNHLYFYWYRQILGQKVEFLVSFYNNEISEKSEIFDDQFSVERPDGSNFTLKIRSTKLEDSAMYFCASRGGQGENGYTFGSGTRLTVV.

The genes are TRBV6-5 and TRBJ1-2; the D gene is possibly TRBD1 (6 bases). The CDR3 sequence is 15 residues long. The V end was cut by 0 bases, the J end by 2 bases, with 10 bases between. The germline V gene has CDR1 MNHEY and CDR2 SVGAGI. DNA of the CDR3: TGTGCCAGCAGTTACTCTTGGACAGAGAACTATGGCTACACCTTC. Amino acid sequence: CASSYSWTENYGYTF.

V usage is TRBV5-8 and J usage is TRBJ2-2, with 7 bases matching TRBD2. Germline lookup yields CDR1 SGHTS and CDR2 YDEGEE. This CDR3 has 14 amino acids. V gave up 5 bases and J gave up 6 bases; unmatched junction bases: 7. Written as DNA, the CDR3 is TGTGCCAGCAGGATCCGACTAGCCGCCGGGGAGCTGTTTTTT. Translated, it gives CASRIRLAAGELFF.

The chain is built from TRBV5-3 and TRBJ2-2; D call uncertain. TRBV5-3 is an open reading frame, and its role is uncertain. CDR3 size: 12 residues. The V and J ends lost 4 bases and 8 bases respectively, with 9 bases between them. DNA for the CDR3: TGTGCCAGAAGCCTACCCTTAGGGGAGCTGTTTTTT. It translates to CARSLPLGELFF.

V usage is TRBV4-1 and J usage is TRBJ1-5; possible D gene TRBD1, 5 bases. Germline V gene data show CDR1 as MGHRA and CDR2 as YSYEKL. Trimming pared 0 bases from V and 0 bases from J, leaving 9 bases between. The CDR3 loop spans 16 amino acids. The chain's CDR3 is CASSQEQAYSNQPQHF. CDR3 DNA sequence: TGCGCCAGCAGCCAAGAACAGGCTTATAGCAATCAGCCCCAGCATTTT.

Written as DNA, the CDR3 is TGCGCCAGCAGTATAGAGGTGCGAGCGGGAAGCACAGATACGCAGTATTTT. It is translated as CASSIEVRAGSTDTQYF. The chain uses TRBV5-1 and TRBJ2-3; TRBD2 matches 7 bases. The V gene's germline CDR1 is SGHRS and CDR2 YFSETQ. V was clipped by 5 bases and J by 0 bases; unmatched bases: 12. There are 17 residues in the CDR3.

The chain links TRBV6-1 to TRBJ2-7; no clear D gene. Germline lookup yields CDR1 MNHNS and CDR2 SASEGT. The V and J ends lost 7 bases and 0 bases respectively, with 10 bases between them. The CDR3 runs to 13 residues. In DNA form, the CDR3 reads TGTGCCAGCAATAACTATCTCTCCTACGAGCAGTACTTC. Residues: CASNNYLSYEQYF.

This clone was seen just once. V usage is TRBV14 and J usage is TRBJ2-1; no clear D. V was cut by 0 bases and J by 5 bases, with 14 bases left in between. The length of the CDR3 is 16 residues. Germline CDR1 SGHDN, CDR2 FVKESK. CDR3 protein: CASSQEGIREDNEQFF. The DNA of the CDR3 is TGTGCCAGCAGCCAAGAAGGCATCAGAGAGGACAATGAGCAGTTCTTC.

The genes are TRBV2 and TRBJ1-5; D not certain. V was clipped by 7 bases and J by 5 bases, with 15 bases between them. The CDR3 totals 14 residues. Looked up from germline, CDR1 is SNHLY and CDR2 is FYNNEI. The CDR3: CASMNMPGYQPQHF. The CDR3 DNA follows: TGTGCCAGCATGAACATGCCGGGTTATCAGCCCCAGCATTTT.

V is TRBV18 and J is TRBJ2-7, with TRBD1 matching 11 bases. Per germline, CDR1 KGHSH and CDR2 LQKENI. With 0 bases clipped from V and 9 bases from J, the junction kept 10 bases outside the gene matches. CDR3 size: 16 residues. Here the CDR3 reads CASSPPGTGGKGVQYF. The CDR3 region has the DNA TGTGCCAGCTCACCACCCGGGACAGGGGGAAAGGGTGTGCAGTACTTC.

The chain couples TRBV4-2 to TRBJ2-5, with D possibly being TRBD2 (7 bases). Per germline, CDR1 LGHNA and CDR2 YNFKEQ. V was pared by 0 bases and J by 7 bases, with 21 bases between. CDR3 length: 17 residues. In nucleotides, the CDR3 is TGTGCCAGCAGCCAAGATTTCACGGGGGGCGGGGAAGGGACCCAGTACTTC. Amino acid sequence: CASSQDFTGGGEGTQYF.

This chain joins TRBV6-1 and TRBJ1-5, with 8 bases that match TRBD1. The V segment lost 10 bases and the J segment 0 bases; nucleotides outside the gene matches: 5. Germline V lookup: CDR1 MNHNS, CDR2 SASEGT. This CDR3 is 14 amino acids long. The CDR3 reads CATRTGNSNQPQHF. CDR3 bases: TGTGCCACCCGGACAGGGAATAGCAATCAGCCCCAGCATTTT.

J is TRBJ2-5 and V is TRBV2; 9 bases are a match to TRBD1. Trimming removed 8 bases from V and 5 bases from J; junction bases left unmatched: 9. Germline lookup yields CDR1 SNHLY and CDR2 FYNNEI. The CDR3 has 14 residues. CDR3 in amino acids: CASFVGQGMETQYF. The CDR3 bases are TGTGCCAGCTTCGTGGGACAGGGAATGGAGACCCAGTACTTC. Full variable domain (outside the CDR3, taken from reference TRBV2 and TRBJ2-5): EPEVTQTPSHQVTQMGQEVILRCVPISNHLYFYWYRQILGQKVEFLVSFYNNEISEKSEIFDDQFSVERPDGSNFTLKIRSTKLEDSAMYFCASFVGQGMETQYFGPGTRLLVL.

This sequence joins TRBV7-8 and TRBJ2-7; D unresolved. Trimming pared 3 bases from V and 3 bases from J, leaving 6 bases between. From germline, CDR1 is SGHVS and CDR2 FQNEAQ. The CDR3 totals 12 residues. CDR3 DNA: TGTGCCAGCAGCTTGCTCTACTACGAGCAGTACTTC. This sequence encodes CASSLLYYEQYF.

V and J are TRBV7-3 and TRBJ2-2; the D gene is possibly TRBD2 (6 bases). This CDR3 spans 16 amino acids. The germline CDR1 and CDR2 sequences are SGHTA and FQGTGA. Trimming removed 1 base from V and 0 bases from J, with 9 bases in between. The DNA of the CDR3 is TGTGCCAGCAGCTTAATATGGGGGGCGAACACCGGGGAGCTGTTTTTT. It specifies CASSLIWGANTGELFF.

CDR3 DNA sequence: TGTGCCAGCAGCGATACAGGGGGTGGCAACTATGGCTACACCTTC. Translating gives CASSDTGGGNYGYTF. The rearrangement joins TRBV13 to TRBJ1-2, with TRBD1 identical over 8 bases. Losses at the gene ends were 5 bases for V and 2 bases for J; bases not matched to a gene: 7. The CDR3 runs to 15 residues. CDR1 and CDR2 (germline): PRHDT, FYEKMQ (reference sequence).

The chain has TRBV4-1 and TRBJ2-7; weak D call: TRBD1 (6 bases). CDR3 size: 14 residues. The germline CDR1 and CDR2 sequences are MGHRA and YSYEKL. V dropped 0 bases and J dropped 4 bases, with 10 bases sitting between them. The CDR3 bases are TGCGCCAGCAGCCAAGAACAGGGTAGGTACGAGCAGTACTTC. It codes for CASSQEQGRYEQYF.

The rearrangement uses TRBV5-6 and TRBJ1-2; 9 nucleotides match TRBD1. Germline V lookup: CDR1 SGHDT, CDR2 YYEEEE. The V and J ends lost 1 base and 6 bases, in that order; junction bases with no gene match: 4. The CDR3 is 14 residues long. The CDR3 bases are TGTGCCAGCAGCTTGTGGGACAGGGTGAATGGCTACACCTTC. It yields the protein CASSLWDRVNGYTF.

CDR3 in amino acids: CAAGGQGLLKAFF. The CDR3 nucleotides are TGTGCGGCGGGGGGACAGGGATTATTAAAAGCTTTCTTT. The V gene is TRBV30, the J gene TRBJ1-1; 9 bases match TRBD1. The V gene's germline CDR1 is GTSNPN and CDR2 SVGIG (reference sequence). The CDR3 covers 13 residues.

The chain is built from TRBV15 and TRBJ1-5; no reliable D call. Per the germline V gene, CDR1 is LNHNV and CDR2 is YYDKDF (reference sequence). V dropped 0 bases and J dropped 0 bases, with 9 bases sitting between them. This CDR3 has 16 residues. CDR3: CATSRDNNYSNQPQHF. The CDR3 bases are TGTGCCACCAGCAGAGATAATAATTATAGCAATCAGCCCCAGCATTTT. The whole variable domain, filled in from reference TRBV15 and TRBJ1-5, reads DAMVIQNPRYQVTQFGKPVTLSCSQTLNHNVMYWYQQKSSQAPKLLFHYYDKDFNNEADTPDNFQSRRPNTSFCFLDIRSPGLGDTAMYLCATSRDNNYSNQPQHFGDGTRLSIL.

The chain employs TRBV4-1 and TRBJ1-2; D remains unclear. The CDR3 totals 15 residues. V lost 0 bases, J lost 4 bases, and 12 bases lay in between. Germline CDR1 reads MGHRA; CDR2 reads YSYEKL. The CDR3 spells CASSQEIVSSYGYTF. DNA of the CDR3: TGCGCCAGCAGCCAAGAAATAGTTTCCTCCTATGGCTACACCTTC.